The source of this T cell receptor beta chain is a study of monozygotic twins with inflammatory bowel disease. Findings and caveats of the study: Against healthy co-twins, IBD patients had lower TCRbeta diversity (measured by inverse Simpson). IBD patients, compared with healthy twins, shared fewer clonotypes with others (especially with disease activity).

Germline CDR1 and CDR2: LNHNV and YYDKDF (reference sequence). This CDR3 spans 15 amino acids. As regards this clonotype: Its antigen is still unknown.

Blood samples of around 2.5 ml were drawn from every donor. Each TCR library consumed around 3.5 ug of total RNA. TCRdb reprocessed the 5' RACE reads, with one entry per CDR3 protein and no DNA. This listing includes 190,000 or so distinct CDR3 sequences. This chain links TRBV15 with TRBJ1-4; TCRdb's D call of TRBD1 is untestable without DNA. Sample: blood. The origin of this receptor is a human donor with ulcerative colitis or Crohn's disease, or a healthy co-twin of an affected twin (not recorded which). The CDR3: CATSRDAAMGEKLFF.